This TCR beta chain was sequenced in a study of identical twins. This CDR3 comprises 17 residues. After removal of 10 bases from V and 4 bases from J, the junction contained 15 bases not matched to a gene. Germline V gene sequence: CDR1 SGHTA, CDR2 FQGNSA. Study-level results: Within twin pairs, the out-of-frame alpha sequences they shared showed excess low generation probability. The conclusions drew on cross-sectional statistical analysis instead of tracking the same donors.

In regard to this clonotype: Its antigen is as yet unknown.

Template switching added a universal primer site, and cDNA bore unique molecular identifiers. TCRdb re-called the 5' RACE reads through MiXCR, storing one row per CDR3 protein. The profile shows 1.5 million to 2 million distinct CDR3 sequences, around 33% of them singletons. The clonotype was recovered from a newborn girl in good health. The sample was cord blood. The rearrangement uses TRBV7-2 and TRBJ2-3; 12 positions agree with TRBD2. CDR3 in DNA: TGTGCCACCGCCCCGAGAATACTAGCGGGGGGCCCAGATACGCAGTATTTT. Translated: CATAPRILAGGPDTQYF.